These 18 T cell receptor beta chains originate from one sample sequenced in a study of cytomegalovirus exposure and HLA in healthy donors. Produced via immunoSEQ multiplex PCR; TCRdb's table is partial and in-frame only. The sample has some 150,000 clones, 85% to 90% seen once; the top ten hold over 5%. Sequenced material: PBMCs. These receptors came from a woman between 25 and 40 years old in good health and CMV-seropositive.

This chain uses TRBV28 with TRBJ2-2, with TRBD2 matching 8 bases. The CDR3 extends over 15 amino acids. Germline V lookup: CDR1 MDHEN, CDR2 SYDVKM. Trimming cost V 2 bases and J 5 bases; bases outside gene matches: 4. The CDR3: CASSLEGLVTGELFF. CDR3 nucleotide sequence: TGTGCCAGCAGTTTAGAGGGACTAGTTACCGGGGAGCTGTTTTTT.

About this clone: This could be a read error, since a much larger clone is one nucleotide away. Other nucleotide sequences in the sample specify the same CDR3. The chain carries TRBV2 and TRBJ2-3, with 10 bases lining up with TRBD1. The CDR3 is 15 amino acids. V lost 4 bases and J lost 1; bases outside the gene matches: 2. CDR1 SNHLY and CDR2 FYNNEI come from the germline V gene. CDR3 sequence: CASSAGTGGTDTQYF. The CDR3 nucleotides read TGTGCCAGCAGTGCCGGGACAGGGGGCACAGATACGCAGTATTTT.

J is TRBJ2-5 and V is TRBV9; 7 bases map to TRBD1. The V and J ends lost 4 bases and 0 bases, in that order; junction bases with no gene match: 6. In germline, CDR1 is SGDLS, CDR2 YYNGEE. CDR3 length equals 15 residues. The CDR3 loop reads CASSPPQGYQETQYF. The DNA for the CDR3 is TGTGCCAGCAGCCCACCACAGGGGTACCAAGAGACCCAGTACTTC.

This clone was recorded only once. This chain links TRBV20-1 with TRBJ2-7, with a tentative D call TRBD2 (6 bases). Germline CDR1 and CDR2: DFQATT and SNEGSKA (reference sequence). V lost 0 bases, J lost 7 bases, and 7 bases lay in between. The CDR3 is 11 residues long. The CDR3 DNA is TGCAGTGCTAGAGAGGCGGGAGAGCAGTACTTC. Its protein product is CSAREAGEQYF.

The chain recombines TRBV5-4 with TRBJ2-3, with 10 nucleotides matching TRBD2. CDR1 is SGHNT, CDR2 YYREEE, per germline (reference sequence). The J segment lost 4 bases and the V segment lost 4 bases, leaving 12 bases of the junction unmatched. The CDR3 contains 17 residues. This CDR3 is CASSVGSWTSGSDTQYF. In DNA, the CDR3 is TGTGCCAGCAGCGTGGGATCGTGGACTAGCGGCTCAGATACGCAGTATTTT.

This rearrangement joins TRBV7-2 to TRBJ2-1; 11 bases map to TRBD2. This CDR3 has 16 residues. Losses at the gene ends were 1 base for V and 7 bases for J; bases not matched to a gene: 6. CDR1 is SGHTA and CDR2 is FQGNSA in the germline V gene. The CDR3: CASSLVWSSGRNEQFF. The CDR3 DNA reads as TGTGCCAGCAGCTTAGTCTGGTCTAGCGGGAGGAATGAGCAGTTCTTC.

The chain joins TRBV7-3 to TRBJ2-2; possibly TRBD2 for D (6 bases). V lost 1 base to trimming and J lost 0 bases, with 9 bases between them. Germline V gene lookup returns CDR1 SGHTA and CDR2 FQGTGA. The length of the CDR3 is 16 residues. CDR3 sequence: CASSLSPGANTGELFF. In DNA form, the CDR3 reads TGTGCCAGCAGCTTAAGTCCGGGGGCGAACACCGGGGAGCTGTTTTTT.

DNA for the CDR3: TGTGCCAGCAGTGGTTGGGGCGGGAGTACCGGGGAGCTGTTTTTT. Amino acids: CASSGWGGSTGELFF. The chain carries TRBV6-4 and TRBJ2-2, with TRBD2 identical over 7 bases. Losses at the gene ends were 4 bases for V and 5 bases for J; bases not matched to a gene: 7. Germline V gives CDR1 MRHNA, CDR2 SNTAGT. The CDR3 contains 15 residues.

The chain has TRBV5-1 and TRBJ2-5; D is unresolved. The germline V gene encodes CDR1 SGHRS and CDR2 YFSETQ. Trimming left V 4 bases short and J 2 bases short, with 6 bases between. This CDR3 region has 12 residues. CDR3 bases: TGCGCCAGCAGCCAGCGACAAGAGACCCAGTACTTC. Protein product: CASSQRQETQYF.

A remark on this clone: This specimen includes other DNA sequences encoding the same CDR3. V and J are TRBV28 and TRBJ1-4; tentatively, D is TRBD1 (6 bases). The CDR3 consists of 13 residues. V gave up 6 bases and J gave up 3 bases, with 8 bases separating them. Germline V gene sequence: CDR1 MDHEN, CDR2 SYDVKM. The CDR3 DNA follows: TGTGCCAGCAGAGACAGGTCTAATGAAAAACTGTTTTTT. Protein: CASRDRSNEKLFF. Full variable domain (missing parts from reference TRBV28 and TRBJ1-4): DVKVTQSSRYLVKRTGEKVFLECVQDMDHENMFWYRQDPGLGLRLIYFSYDVKMKEKGDIPEGYSVSREKKERFSLILESASTNQTSMYLCASRDRSNEKLFFGSGTQLSVL.

The V and J genes are TRBV28 and TRBJ2-2, with TRBD1 identical over 10 bases. Germline values: CDR1 MDHEN, CDR2 SYDVKM. This CDR3 comprises 16 residues. V was pared by 6 bases and J by 4 bases, with 8 bases of the junction left unmatched. The CDR3: CASSPGQGFFTGELFF. CDR3 DNA sequence: TGTGCCAGCAGCCCGGGACAGGGGTTTTTCACCGGGGAGCTGTTTTTT.

This rearrangement joins TRBV6-1 to TRBJ2-2; weak D call: TRBD1 (6 bases). Germline CDR1 and CDR2: MNHNS and SASEGT. This CDR3 is 14 amino acids long. V was shortened by 6 bases and J by 1 base, with 9 bases between the two germline ends. CDR3 nucleotide sequence: TGTGCCAGCAGGGACAGTTGGAACACCGGGGAGCTGTTTTTT. Residues: CASRDSWNTGELFF.

This sequence joins TRBV7-8 and TRBJ2-5; a weak D match, TRBD1 (5 bases). Germline-derived CDR1 and CDR2 are SGHVS and FQNEAQ. Trimming stripped 5 bases from V and 1 base from J, with 17 bases between. The CDR3 runs 16 residues. The CDR3 DNA is TGTGCCAGCAGCCCGTTGCAGGGAAGGGGCCAAGAGACCCAGTACTTC. It is translated as CASSPLQGRGQETQYF.

In this sample, this clone turned up once. V is TRBV15 and J is TRBJ1-5, with a possible D match to TRBD1 (6 bases). Germline lookup yields CDR1 LNHNV and CDR2 YYDKDF (reference sequence). The V gene lost 4 bases and the J gene lost 0 bases, with 22 bases spanning the gap. The CDR3 length is 19 residues. DNA of the CDR3: TGTGCCACCAGCATTGGCACAGGGTGGGCGCCTCTTAGCAATCAGCCCCAGCATTTT. This codes for CATSIGTGWAPLSNQPQHF.

The rearrangement uses TRBV5-1 and TRBJ2-3; 8 bases are a match to TRBD2. There are 15 residues in the CDR3. Germline V gives CDR1 SGHRS, CDR2 YFSETQ. The ends lost 6 bases at V and 5 bases at J; junction bases unmatched: 11. The CDR3: CASTSTSGRVDTQYF. CDR3 DNA sequence: TGCGCCAGCACGTCAACTAGCGGAAGGGTAGATACGCAGTATTTT.

This rearrangement joins TRBV11-3 to TRBJ2-1; 7 bases line up with TRBD1. Germline V lookup: CDR1 SGHNT, CDR2 YENEEA. The V gene end was trimmed by 3 bases and the J gene end by 5 bases; junction bases not matched to a gene: 4. The CDR3 runs 14 residues. The DNA for the CDR3 is TGTGCCAGCAGCTTTACACAGGGGAACAATGAGCAGTTCTTC. Protein product: CASSFTQGNNEQFF.

As regards this clone: A read error may produce the germline difference seen at one junction end. The CDR3 nucleotides are TGTGCCATCAGTGACCTCAACGGGGAGTTTTTT. This codes for CAISDLNGEFF. The rearrangement joins TRBV10-3 to TRBJ1-1; D remains ambiguous. In germline, CDR1 is ENHRY, CDR2 SYGVKD. The CDR3 has 11 amino acids.

V gene TRBV7-3 combines with J gene TRBJ2-1; TRBD2 matches at 11 bases. This CDR3 region has 15 residues. The V segment lost 3 bases and the J segment 4 bases; nucleotides outside the gene matches: 2. Germline assignment: CDR1 SGHTA and CDR2 FQGTGA. The CDR3 sequence: CASSFGTSGYNEQFF. The CDR3 nucleotides are TGTGCCAGCAGCTTTGGGACTAGCGGTTACAATGAGCAGTTCTTC.